This T cell receptor (beta chain) derives from a study of blood T cell repertoires in COVID-19. About the research overall: Collection of acute and convalescent COVID-19 samples took place in the United States, Italy and Spain. The analysed material was cDNA or gDNA that came from T cells, B-cell-depleted T cells, or PBMCs.

Germline assignment: CDR1 MNHEY and CDR2 SVGEGT. This CDR3 comprises 13 residues. Between the trimmed V and J ends, which lost 3 bases and 2 bases, there was a span of 7 bases. The table came from immunoSEQ multiplex PCR; TCRdb's copy has only in-frame clones and leaves some out. The data contain roughly 430,000 clones, over 75% of them seen just once; the ten biggest clones take up approximately 2%. The J gene is TRBJ1-2, the V gene TRBV6-2 or TRBV6-3; D gene unclear. The sequenced sample was PBMCs or T cells enriched from blood (not recorded which). This clonotype was obtained from a woman aged 40 to 49 with acute COVID-19. The CDR3 region has the DNA TGTGCCAGCAGTTATACGGGGAACTATGGCTACACCTTC. It encodes CASSYTGNYGYTF.